Listed below are T cell receptor beta chains from one sample, sequenced in a study of shared clonotypes between healthy human individuals. The method was immunoSEQ multiplex PCR; TCRdb's version includes in-frame clones alone and lacks a portion of them. The table includes 800,000 to 1,200,000 clones, around 78% detected once. The specimen sequenced was memory CD4+ T cells from PBMCs. The receptors come from a man between 18 and 29 years old in good health. Some clones in this sample may be carry-over from other donors' samples. The CDR3 runs from the conserved cysteine through the conserved F or W. D genes are given only for firm matches. The listing skips clone size in some rows; elsewhere it reads once, few, many or a size class.

D: -
J: TRBJ2-3
size: -
V: TRBV6-1
CDR3: CASREGVGTDTQYF
DNA: TGTGCCAGCAGAGAGGGAGTGGGAACAGATACGCAGTATTTT

D: TRBD1
J: TRBJ1-2
size: few
V: TRBV5-1
CDR3: CASSVGQGGYGYTF
DNA: TGCGCCAGCAGCGTCGGACAGGGTGGCTATGGCTACACCTTC

D: -
J: TRBJ1-1
size: -
V: TRBV4-3
CDR3: CASSQDRQSTEAFF
DNA: TGCGCCAGCAGCCAAGATCGGCAGTCCACTGAAGCTTTCTTT

D: -
J: TRBJ2-5
size: -
V: TRBV10-3
CDR3: CAAHLVRGEETQYF
DNA: TGTGCCGCTCACCTAGTTAGGGGGGAAGAGACCCAGTACTTC

D: -
J: TRBJ2-1
size: -
V: TRBV7-2
CDR3: CASGTNSYNEQFF
DNA: TGTGCCAGTGGAACCAACTCCTACAATGAGCAGTTCTTC

D: -
J: TRBJ2-3
size: -
V: TRBV12-1
CDR3: CASSPVMSDHTDTQYF
DNA: TGTGCCAGCAGCCCCGTTATGTCGGACCACACAGATACGCAGTATTTT

D: -
J: TRBJ1-2
size: few
V: TRBV5-1
CDR3: CASSWNRMNYGYTF
DNA: TGCGCCAGCAGCTGGAATAGAATGAACTATGGCTACACCTTC

D: TRBD1
J: TRBJ2-1
size: -
V: TRBV6-1
CDR3: CASTQQGTSYNEQFF
DNA: TGTGCCAGCACCCAACAGGGGACGAGCTACAATGAGCAGTTCTTC

D: -
J: TRBJ1-5
size: -
V: TRBV21-1
CDR3: CASSKGGGGHQPQHF
DNA: TGTGCCAGCAGCAAAGGGGGAGGGGGCCATCAGCCCCAGCATTTT

D: -
J: TRBJ1-2
size: once
V: TRBV4-2
CDR3: CASRGTRGIYGYTF
DNA: TGTGCCAGCAGAGGGACAAGGGGTATCTATGGCTACACCTTC

D: -
J: TRBJ1-4
size: once
V: TRBV28
CDR3: CASTIGGFNEKLFF
DNA: TGTGCCAGCACCATTGGGGGATTTAATGAAAAACTGTTTTTT

D: -
J: TRBJ1-5
size: -
V: TRBV28
CDR3: CASSSAPHNQPQHF
DNA: TGTGCCAGCAGTTCGGCACCACACAATCAGCCCCAGCATTTT

D: -
J: TRBJ2-1
size: few
V: TRBV2
CDR3: CASSEGVSYNEQFF
DNA: TGTGCCAGCAGTGAAGGGGTCTCCTACAATGAGCAGTTCTTC

D: -
J: TRBJ1-4
size: few
V: TRBV23-1
CDR3: CASRLPGRINEKLFF
DNA: TGCGCCAGCAGGCTCCCCGGGAGAATTAATGAAAAACTGTTTTTT

D: -
J: TRBJ2-2
size: -
V: TRBV6-5
CDR3: CASKERSKSGELFF
DNA: TGTGCCAGCAAGGAGCGGTCAAAATCCGGGGAGCTGTTTTTT

D: -
J: TRBJ2-5
size: -
V: TRBV4-1
CDR3: CASSQGPTSDRAQETQYF
DNA: TGCGCCAGCAGCCAAGGTCCCACATCTGATAGGGCGCAAGAGACCCAGTACTTC

D: TRBD2
J: TRBJ2-1
size: -
V: TRBV30
CDR3: CAWSGTSGYNEQFF
DNA: TGTGCCTGGAGTGGGACTAGCGGTTACAATGAGCAGTTCTTC

D: -
J: TRBJ2-7
size: -
V: TRBV6-1
CDR3: CASSEVSNTLFAYEQYF
DNA: TGTGCCAGCAGTGAAGTATCTAACACCCTATTTGCCTACGAGCAGTACTTC

D: -
J: TRBJ1-5
size: -
V: TRBV2
CDR3: CASSVREGQPQHF
DNA: TGTGCCAGCAGTGTAAGGGAAGGTCAGCCCCAGCATTTT

D: -
J: TRBJ2-3
size: -
V: TRBV5-1
CDR3: CASNPWGGSTDTQYF
DNA: TGCGCCAGCAACCCTTGGGGCGGGAGCACAGATACGCAGTATTTT

D: -
J: TRBJ2-2
size: -
V: TRBV7-3
CDR3: CASSFQRNTGELFF
DNA: TGTGCCAGCAGCTTTCAGCGAAACACCGGGGAGCTGTTTTTT

D: -
J: TRBJ2-7
size: -
V: TRBV2
CDR3: CASSRERSSYEQYF
DNA: TGTGCCAGCAGTCGCGAGCGGAGCTCCTACGAGCAGTACTTC

D: TRBD1
J: TRBJ2-7
size: -
V: TRBV6-5
CDR3: CASSYNDRVREQYF
DNA: TGTGCCAGCAGTTATAACGACAGGGTGAGGGAGCAGTACTTC

D: -
J: TRBJ1-3
size: many
V: TRBV27
CDR3: CASSLRGGNTIYF
DNA: TGTGCCAGCAGTTTACGGGGTGGAAACACCATATATTTT

D: TRBD1
J: TRBJ2-7
size: -
V: TRBV6-6
CDR3: CASRRDSTYEQYF
DNA: TGTGCCAGCAGAAGGGACAGTACCTACGAGCAGTACTTC

D: TRBD1
J: TRBJ1-1
size: -
V: TRBV19
CDR3: CASRLQGGLFEAFF
DNA: TGTGCCAGTAGATTACAGGGGGGCCTGTTTGAAGCTTTCTTT

D: -
J: TRBJ1-4
size: -
V: TRBV5-1
CDR3: CASSLYGGLNEKLFF
DNA: TGCGCCAGCAGCTTGTATGGGGGTCTTAATGAAAAACTGTTTTTT

D: -
J: TRBJ2-7
size: -
V: TRBV14
CDR3: CASSPARGGSYEQYF
DNA: TGTGCCAGCAGCCCAGCACGGGGTGGCTCCTACGAGCAGTACTTC

D: -
J: TRBJ2-3
size: -
V: TRBV11-3
CDR3: CASSAGTHGADTQYF
DNA: TGTGCCAGCAGCGCCGGGACTCACGGGGCAGATACGCAGTATTTT

D: -
J: TRBJ2-7
size: -
V: TRBV5-6
CDR3: CASSLKGAYEQYF
DNA: TGTGCCAGCAGCTTAAAGGGGGCCTACGAGCAGTACTTC

D: -
J: TRBJ2-3
size: few
V: TRBV5-4
CDR3: CASSWERTDTQYF
DNA: TGTGCCAGCAGCTGGGAGCGCACAGATACGCAGTATTTT